Listed below are T cell receptor beta chains from one sample, sequenced in a study of neurological immune-mediated disorders. TCRdb ran MiXCR on the 5' RACE reads and lists one entry per CDR3 protein. The sample lists tens of thousands of distinct CDR3 sequences, roughly 15% seen once, with 27% in the top ten. Sample: PBMCs. The receptors were gathered from a man in his sixties or seventies in good health. CDR3s include the opening cysteine and the closing phenylalanine or tryptophan. A D gene is named only where the DNA matches it firmly.

v_call | d_call | cdr3_aa
TRBV24-1 | . | CATSDGGGTDTQYF
TRBV11-2 | . | CASSPGAGELFF
TRBV7-3 | . | CASSLESSGANVLTF
TRBV12-3/TRBV12-4 | TRBD1 | CASSFKGQGFYEQYF
TRBV11-2 | . | CASSFSETEAFF
TRBV7-2 | TRBD1 | CASSIRQGVNEQFF
TRBV18 | TRBD2 | CASSPPGTSGRNEQFF
TRBV29-1 | . | CSVVQGGNTIYF
TRBV29-1 | TRBD2 | CSVVFVAGAFYNEQFF
TRBV3-1 | TRBD1 | CASSKGQGAFEKLFF
TRBV5-1 | . | CASSFTNKGTYEQYF
TRBV28 | . | CASSLSGVKRPYNEQFF
TRBV28 | TRBD2 | CASISGRGGGEQYF
TRBV7-2 | TRBD1 | CASSLGGYRGSYEQYF
TRBV18 | . | CASSPAQGGDTEAFF
TRBV27 | . | CASSLSGVGNQPQHF
TRBV27 | . | CASSLSRNTYEQYF
TRBV7-3 | . | CASSLAGLSTEAFF
TRBV6-2/TRBV6-3 | . | CASSYHALGTEAFF
TRBV5-5 | . | CASSPNPGQAVYEQYF
TRBV7-2 | TRBD1 | CASSLYGTASYEQYF
TRBV28 | . | CASSFQVGDDTYEQYF
TRBV12-3/TRBV12-4 | . | CASSLSRGNTIYF
TRBV7-2 | TRBD1 | CASSLGSGTGAYNEQFF
TRBV5-1 | TRBD1 | CASGQDRGTDTQYF
TRBV7-2 | . | CASSLGGWGGDTEAFF
TRBV5-1 | . | CASSLAGGRGSYNSPLHF
TRBV7-7 | TRBD1 | CASSPGTGRYEQYF
TRBV6-5 | . | CASSSNWGNTIYF
TRBV6-2/TRBV6-3 | . | CASSRAYEQYF
TRBV11-2 | . | CASRRRTDPYNEQFF
TRBV11-3 | TRBD1 | CASSLGQGRHSPLHF
TRBV6-1 | TRBD1 | CASSPQGTDEAFF
TRBV30 | . | CASRGDNYEQYF
TRBV20-1 | . | CSARSPLGEQETQYF
TRBV7-2 | TRBD1 | CASSLETGDNSPLHF
TRBV10-2 | TRBD1 | CASLSGQGNTEAFF
TRBV7-6 | . | CASSLVTGDTGELFF
TRBV5-1 | . | CASSLSGDYGYTF
TRBV7-6 | . | CASSLGGQGYEQYF
TRBV4-3 | TRBD1 | CASSVDRGYEQYF
TRBV7-2 | TRBD2 | CASSFQRGEAEQFF
TRBV29-1 | . | CSVVPVFGEQFF
TRBV20-1 | . | CSARDPGASNTGELFF
TRBV20-1 | . | CSARDERSGANVLTF
TRBV2 | . | CASSEAGTWGYTF
TRBV9 | . | CASSPGLLDTEAFF
TRBV15 | TRBD2 | CATSRDYGVASGTSYEQYF
TRBV7-3 | TRBD1 | CASSLIGQGANSPLHF